One and the same sample provided the 4 T cell receptor beta chains below, sequenced in a study of T cell repertoires in cytomegalovirus infection. TCRdb passed the reads through MiXCR, listing each CDR3 protein once. The data show under 100,000 distinct CDR3 sequences, 3% to 4.5% seen once. The material sequenced was PBMCs. The source is a human donor in good health (CMV status not recorded). Some clones in this sample may be carry-over from other donors' samples.

This clonotype has a count of ten or more. The gene calls are TRBV19 and TRBJ1-5; maybe TRBD1 (5 bases). V was trimmed by 4 bases and J by 7 bases, leaving 14 bases between them. CDR1 LNHDA and CDR2 SQIVND come from the germline V gene (reference sequence). The CDR3 totals 14 residues. CDR3 protein: CASSTEGLGQPQHF. In DNA, the CDR3 is TGTGCCAGTAGTACGGAGGGGCTAGGACAGCCCCAGCATTTT.

This clonotype has at least ten counts. The chain employs TRBV4-3 and TRBJ2-5; tentatively, D is TRBD1 or TRBD2 (5 bases each). Germline V lookup: CDR1 LGHNA, CDR2 YSLEER. V lost 1 base to trimming and J lost 4 bases, with 10 bases between them. This CDR3 has 14 residues. CDR3 loop: CASSQVGPRETQYF. The CDR3 DNA sequence: TGCGCCAGCAGCCAAGTGGGACCCCGAGAGACCCAGTACTTC.

This clonotype was seen many times. V and J are TRBV7-2 and TRBJ1-1; 7 nucleotides match TRBD1. Germline assignment: CDR1 SGHTA and CDR2 FQGNSA. V lost 5 bases, J lost 4 bases, and 4 bases stayed unmatched. The CDR3 runs 13 residues. The chain's CDR3 is CASSRDRSTEAFF. CDR3 coding DNA: TGTGCCAGCAGCCGGGACAGAAGCACTGAAGCTTTCTTT.

This clonotype was counted ten times or more. The chain employs TRBV20-1 and TRBJ2-3; D call uncertain. Germline V lookup: CDR1 DFQATT, CDR2 SNEGSKA (reference sequence). This CDR3 has 14 residues. V lost 5 bases to trimming and J lost 2 bases, with 14 bases between them. The CDR3 region is CSAHPQTNTDTQYF. DNA of the CDR3: TGCAGTGCTCACCCCCAAACCAACACAGATACGCAGTATTTT.